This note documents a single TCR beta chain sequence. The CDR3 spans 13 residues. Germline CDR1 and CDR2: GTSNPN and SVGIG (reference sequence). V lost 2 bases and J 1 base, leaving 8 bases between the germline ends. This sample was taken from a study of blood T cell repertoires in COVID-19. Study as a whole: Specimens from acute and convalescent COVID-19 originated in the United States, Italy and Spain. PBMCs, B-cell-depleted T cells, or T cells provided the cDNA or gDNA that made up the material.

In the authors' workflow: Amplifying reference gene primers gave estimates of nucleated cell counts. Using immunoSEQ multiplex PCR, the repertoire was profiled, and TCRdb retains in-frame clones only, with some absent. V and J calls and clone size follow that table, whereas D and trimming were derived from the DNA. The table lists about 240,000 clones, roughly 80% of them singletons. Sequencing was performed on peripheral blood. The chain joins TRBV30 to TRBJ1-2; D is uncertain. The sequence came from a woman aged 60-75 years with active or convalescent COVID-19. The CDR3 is CAWSKAVNYGYTF. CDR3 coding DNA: TGTGCCTGGAGTAAGGCGGTTAACTATGGCTACACCTTC. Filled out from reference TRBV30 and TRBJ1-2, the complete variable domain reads SQTIHQWPATLVQPVGSPLSLECTVEGTSNPNLYWYRQAAGRGLQLLFYSVGIGQISSEVPQNLSASRPQDRQFILSSKKLLLSDSGFYLCAWSKAVNYGYTFGSGTRLTVV.